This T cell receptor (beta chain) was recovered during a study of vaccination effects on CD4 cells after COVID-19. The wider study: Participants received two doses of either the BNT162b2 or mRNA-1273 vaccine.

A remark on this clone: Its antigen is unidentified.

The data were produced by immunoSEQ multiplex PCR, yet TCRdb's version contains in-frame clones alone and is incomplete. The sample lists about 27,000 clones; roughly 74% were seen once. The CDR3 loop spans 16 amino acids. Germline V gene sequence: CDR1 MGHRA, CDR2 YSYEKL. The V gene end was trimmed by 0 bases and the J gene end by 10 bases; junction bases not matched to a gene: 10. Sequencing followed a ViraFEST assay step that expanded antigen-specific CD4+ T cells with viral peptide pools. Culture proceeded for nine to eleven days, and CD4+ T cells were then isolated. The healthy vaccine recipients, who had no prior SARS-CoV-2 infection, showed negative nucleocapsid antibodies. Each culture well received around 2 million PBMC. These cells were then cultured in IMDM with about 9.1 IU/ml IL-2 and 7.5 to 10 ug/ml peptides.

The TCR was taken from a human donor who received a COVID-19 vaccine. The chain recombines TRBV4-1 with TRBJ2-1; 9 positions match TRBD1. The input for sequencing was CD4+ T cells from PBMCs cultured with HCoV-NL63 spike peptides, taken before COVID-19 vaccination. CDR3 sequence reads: CASSQESGTGFREQFF. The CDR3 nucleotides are TGCGCCAGCAGCCAAGAATCCGGGACAGGGTTTCGGGAGCAGTTCTTC.